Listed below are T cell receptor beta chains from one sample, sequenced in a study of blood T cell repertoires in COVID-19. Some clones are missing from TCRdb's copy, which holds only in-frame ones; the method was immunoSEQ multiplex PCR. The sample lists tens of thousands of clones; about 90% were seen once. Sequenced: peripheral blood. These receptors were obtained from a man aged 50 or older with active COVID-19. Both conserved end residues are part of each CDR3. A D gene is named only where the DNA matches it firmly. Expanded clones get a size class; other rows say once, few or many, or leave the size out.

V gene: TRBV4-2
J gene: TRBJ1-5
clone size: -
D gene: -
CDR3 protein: CASSQEGAHSNQPQHF
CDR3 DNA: TGTGCCAGCAGCCAAGAAGGGGCGCATAGCAATCAGCCCCAGCATTTT

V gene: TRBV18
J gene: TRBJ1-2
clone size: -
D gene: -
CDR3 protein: CASSPTTGRDGYTF
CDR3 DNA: TGTGCCAGCTCACCAACGACAGGAAGAGATGGCTACACCTTC

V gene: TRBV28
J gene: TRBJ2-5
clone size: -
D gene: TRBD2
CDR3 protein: CASSSTLAGETQYF
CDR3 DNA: TGTGCCAGCAGTTCCACACTAGCGGGAGAGACCCAGTACTTC

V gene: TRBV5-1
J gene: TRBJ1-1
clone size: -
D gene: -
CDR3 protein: CASSLLGVMNTEAFF
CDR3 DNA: TGCGCCAGCAGCTTGCTAGGAGTCATGAACACTGAAGCTTTCTTT

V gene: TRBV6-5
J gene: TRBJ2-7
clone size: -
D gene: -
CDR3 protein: CASTSSYEQYF
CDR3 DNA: TGTGCCAGCACCAGCTCCTACGAGCAGTACTTC

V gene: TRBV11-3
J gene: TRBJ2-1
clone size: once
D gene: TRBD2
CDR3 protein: CASSVRLAATYNEQFF
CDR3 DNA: TGTGCCAGCAGCGTACGACTAGCGGCGACCTACAATGAGCAGTTCTTC

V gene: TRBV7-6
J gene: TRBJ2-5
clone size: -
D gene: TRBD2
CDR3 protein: CASSLGPTSGGQETQYF
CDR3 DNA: TGTGCCAGCAGCTTAGGCCCGACTAGCGGGGGCCAAGAGACCCAGTACTTC

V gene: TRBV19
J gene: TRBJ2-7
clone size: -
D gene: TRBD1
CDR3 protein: CASSTRTGYEQYF
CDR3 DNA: TGTGCCAGTAGTACGCGGACAGGCTACGAGCAGTACTTC

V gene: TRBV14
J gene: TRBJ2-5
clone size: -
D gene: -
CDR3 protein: CASSQDRTGAQYF
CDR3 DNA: TGTGCCAGCAGCCAAGACCGGACCGGGGCCCAGTACTTC

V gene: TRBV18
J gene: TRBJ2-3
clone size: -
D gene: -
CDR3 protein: CASSWEPGTDTQYF
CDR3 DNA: TGTGCCAGCTCCTGGGAGCCGGGAACAGATACGCAGTATTTT

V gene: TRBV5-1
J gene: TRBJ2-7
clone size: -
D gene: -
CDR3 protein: CASSLLAGGSYEQYF
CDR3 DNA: TGCGCCAGCAGCTTGTTGGCAGGGGGGTCCTACGAGCAGTACTTC

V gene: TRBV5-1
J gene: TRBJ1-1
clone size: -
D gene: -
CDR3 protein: CASSLEGGNTEAFF
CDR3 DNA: TGCGCCAGCAGCTTGGAAGGGGGAAACACTGAAGCTTTCTTT

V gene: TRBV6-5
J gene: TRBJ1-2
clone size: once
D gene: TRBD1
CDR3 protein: CASSYSFGQGGDGYTF
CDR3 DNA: TGTGCCAGCAGTTACTCGTTCGGACAGGGAGGGGATGGCTACACCTTC

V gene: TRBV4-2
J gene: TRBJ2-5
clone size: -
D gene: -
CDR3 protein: CASSQEWSGQETQYF
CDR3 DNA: TGTGCCAGCAGCCAAGAGTGGAGCGGACAAGAGACCCAGTACTTC

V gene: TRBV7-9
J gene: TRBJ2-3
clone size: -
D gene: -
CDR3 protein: CASSLGSGEDTQYF
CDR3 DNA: TGTGCCAGCAGCTTAGGGTCCGGGGAGGATACGCAGTATTTT

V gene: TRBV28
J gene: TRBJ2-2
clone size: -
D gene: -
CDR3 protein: CATTNQRTGELFF
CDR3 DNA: TGTGCCACCACAAATCAGAGGACCGGGGAGCTGTTTTTT

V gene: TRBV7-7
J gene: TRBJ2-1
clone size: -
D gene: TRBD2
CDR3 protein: CASSPLAGGHLGEQFF
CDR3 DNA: TGTGCTAGCAGCCCTCTAGCGGGGGGGCATTTGGGTGAGCAGTTCTTC

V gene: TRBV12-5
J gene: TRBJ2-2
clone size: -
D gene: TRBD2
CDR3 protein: CASGLRREGTGELFF
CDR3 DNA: TGTGCTAGTGGTTTGCGCAGGGAGGGAACCGGGGAGCTGTTTTTT

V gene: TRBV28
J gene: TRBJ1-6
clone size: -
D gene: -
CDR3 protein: CASRNGGSNSPLHF
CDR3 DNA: TGTGCCAGCAGGAACGGCGGCTCAAATTCACCCCTCCACTTT

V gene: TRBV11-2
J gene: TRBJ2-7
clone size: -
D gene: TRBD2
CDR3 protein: CASSFPGTRVGEQYF
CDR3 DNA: TGTGCCAGCAGCTTCCCCGGGACTAGGGTCGGCGAGCAGTACTTC

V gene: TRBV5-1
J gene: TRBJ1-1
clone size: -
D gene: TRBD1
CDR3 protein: CASSDSPGQGARAFF
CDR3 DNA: TGCGCCAGCAGCGACTCGCCGGGACAGGGGGCGCGGGCTTTCTTT

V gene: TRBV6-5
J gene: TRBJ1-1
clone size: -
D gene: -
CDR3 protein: CASSTVVANTEAFF
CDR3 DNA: TGTGCCAGCAGTACAGTAGTGGCGAACACTGAAGCTTTCTTT

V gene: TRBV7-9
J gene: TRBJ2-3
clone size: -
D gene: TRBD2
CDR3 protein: CASSSKLAGGSDTQYF
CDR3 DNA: TGTGCCAGCAGCTCCAAACTAGCGGGAGGTTCAGATACGCAGTATTTT

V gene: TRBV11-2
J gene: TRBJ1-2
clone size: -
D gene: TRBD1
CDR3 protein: CASSLGTGYGYTF
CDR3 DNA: TGTGCCAGCAGCTTAGGGACAGGGTATGGCTACACCTTC

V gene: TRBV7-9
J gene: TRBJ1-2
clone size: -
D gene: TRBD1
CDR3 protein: CASSSAPRRDRGGGYTF
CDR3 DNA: TGTGCCAGCAGCTCAGCCCCCAGACGGGACAGGGGAGGTGGCTACACCTTC

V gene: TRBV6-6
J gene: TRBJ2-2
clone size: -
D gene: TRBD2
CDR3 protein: CASSSSGRTGELFF
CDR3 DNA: TGTGCCAGCAGTTCTAGCGGTCGGACCGGGGAGCTGTTTTTT

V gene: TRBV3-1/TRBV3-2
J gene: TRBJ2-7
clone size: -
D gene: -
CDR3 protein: CASSQDHQGSYEQYF
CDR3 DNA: TGTGCCAGCAGCCAAGATCACCAGGGCTCCTACGAGCAGTACTTC

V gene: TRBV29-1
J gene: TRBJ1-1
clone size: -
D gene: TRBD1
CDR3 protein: CSVVPTGTGPVDTEAFF
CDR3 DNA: TGCAGCGTTGTTCCGACAGGGACAGGGCCGGTAGACACTGAAGCTTTCTTT

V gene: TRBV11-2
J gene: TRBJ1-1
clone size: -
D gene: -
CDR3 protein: CASSLDPRGGTEAFF
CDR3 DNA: TGTGCCAGCAGCTTAGATCCGAGGGGAGGCACTGAAGCTTTCTTT

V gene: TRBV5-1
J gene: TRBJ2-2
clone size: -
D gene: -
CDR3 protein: CASSFDGGNTGELFF
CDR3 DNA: TGCGCCAGCAGCTTCGACGGCGGGAACACCGGGGAGCTGTTTTTT

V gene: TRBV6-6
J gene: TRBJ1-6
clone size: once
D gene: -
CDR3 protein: CASTRTRESLSNSPLHF
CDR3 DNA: TGTGCCAGCACTCGTACCAGGGAAAGTCTGAGTAATTCACCCCTCCACTTT

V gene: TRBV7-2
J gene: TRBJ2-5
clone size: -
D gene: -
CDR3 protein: CASSLPPLPHQETQYF
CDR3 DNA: TGTGCCAGCAGCTTACCCCCCCTCCCTCACCAAGAGACCCAGTACTTC

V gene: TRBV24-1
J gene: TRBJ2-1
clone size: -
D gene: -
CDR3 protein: CATSGGGFGNEQFF
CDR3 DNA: TGTGCCACCAGTGGTGGGGGGTTCGGGAATGAGCAGTTCTTC

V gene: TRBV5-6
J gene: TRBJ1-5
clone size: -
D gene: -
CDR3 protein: CASSLRQDLRQPQHF
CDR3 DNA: TGTGCCAGCAGCTTGCGACAGGACCTCAGGCAGCCCCAGCATTTT

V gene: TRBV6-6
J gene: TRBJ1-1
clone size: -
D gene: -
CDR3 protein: CASSIPGNTEAFF
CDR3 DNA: TGTGCCAGCAGTATACCCGGGAACACTGAAGCTTTCTTT

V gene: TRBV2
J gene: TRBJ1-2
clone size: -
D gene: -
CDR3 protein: CASRIGQNSYGYTF
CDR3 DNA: TGTGCCAGCAGGATCGGACAGAACAGCTATGGCTACACCTTC

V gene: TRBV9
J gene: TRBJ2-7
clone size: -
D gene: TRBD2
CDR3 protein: CASSRGLAGGYEQYF
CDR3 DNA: TGTGCCAGCAGCAGGGGACTAGCGGGAGGCTACGAGCAGTACTTC

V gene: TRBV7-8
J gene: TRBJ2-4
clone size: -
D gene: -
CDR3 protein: CASSPFEGENKNIQYF
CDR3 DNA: TGTGCCAGCAGCCCCTTCGAGGGAGAAAACAAAAACATTCAGTACTTC

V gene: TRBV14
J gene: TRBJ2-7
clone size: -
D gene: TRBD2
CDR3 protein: CASSQVGTSGGHYEQYF
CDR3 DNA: TGTGCCAGCAGCCAGGTCGGGACTAGCGGGGGCCACTACGAGCAGTACTTC

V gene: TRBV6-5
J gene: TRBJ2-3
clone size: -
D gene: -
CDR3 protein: CAVYTDTQYF
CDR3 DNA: TGTGCCGTCTATACAGATACGCAGTATTTT

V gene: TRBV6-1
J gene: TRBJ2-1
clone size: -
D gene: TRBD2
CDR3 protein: CASSERHSGIYNEQFF
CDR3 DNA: TGTGCCAGCAGTGAAAGGCATAGCGGGATTTACAATGAGCAGTTCTTC

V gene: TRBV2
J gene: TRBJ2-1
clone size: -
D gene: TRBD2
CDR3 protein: CASSESTSGSLEQFF
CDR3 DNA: TGTGCCAGCAGTGAGTCGACTAGCGGGTCCTTGGAGCAGTTCTTC

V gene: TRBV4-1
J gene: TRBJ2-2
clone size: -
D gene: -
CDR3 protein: CASSQGLATGELFF
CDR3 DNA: TGCGCCAGCAGCCAAGGGCTAGCGACCGGGGAGCTGTTTTTT

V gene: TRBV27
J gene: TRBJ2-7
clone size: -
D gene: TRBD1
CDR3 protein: CASCPWDRVHHEQYF
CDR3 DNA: TGTGCCAGTTGCCCCTGGGACAGGGTCCACCACGAGCAGTACTTC

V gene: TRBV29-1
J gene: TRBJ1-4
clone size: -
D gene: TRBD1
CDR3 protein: CSALDREVNEKLFF
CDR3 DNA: TGCAGCGCACTAGACAGGGAGGTTAATGAAAAACTGTTTTTT

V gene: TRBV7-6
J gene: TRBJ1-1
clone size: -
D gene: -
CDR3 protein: CASSLNPGNTEAFF
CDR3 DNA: TGTGCCAGCAGCTTAAACCCAGGGAACACTGAAGCTTTCTTT

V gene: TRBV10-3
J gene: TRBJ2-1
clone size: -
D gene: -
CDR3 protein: CAISEPRQFPNNEQFF
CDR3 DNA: TGTGCCATCAGTGAGCCAAGACAGTTTCCTAACAATGAGCAGTTCTTC

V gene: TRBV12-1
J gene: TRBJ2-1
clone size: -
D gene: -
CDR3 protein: CASSFAASGPNEQFF
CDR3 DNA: TGTGCCAGCAGCTTTGCGGCTAGCGGGCCCAATGAGCAGTTCTTC